These 32 T cell receptor beta chains were all obtained from the same sample, sequenced in a study of radiation and T cells in renal cell carcinoma. Noted time point: blood 2 weeks post-SBRT. As for treatment: 15 Gy SBRT to primary tumor, nephrectomy 4 weeks later. Profiled with immunoSEQ multiplex PCR; TCRdb holds only in-frame clones, not every one. The data show about 120,000 clones, around 81% seen once. Source: blood, taken from a patient whose treatment included radiotherapy and nephrectomy. These receptor sequences come from a man aged 50 to 59 with renal cell carcinoma.

The chain is built from TRBV18 and TRBJ2-5, with no clear D. Deletions cut 3 bases from V and 3 bases from J, with 11 bases between. CDR1 is KGHSH and CDR2 is LQKENI in the germline V gene. This CDR3 contains 14 residues. CDR3 residues: CASSPGRQEETQYF. In nucleotides, the CDR3 is TGTGCCAGCTCACCCGGACGGCAGGAAGAGACCCAGTACTTC.

Here the CDR3 DNA reads TGCGCCAGCAGCCCCTCAGGGATTTTTATGAACACTGAAGCTTTCTTT. Amino acid sequence: CASSPSGIFMNTEAFF. V gene TRBV5-1 combines with J gene TRBJ1-1; tentative D call: TRBD1 (5 bases). Germline V lookup: CDR1 SGHRS, CDR2 YFSETQ. Deletions cut 4 bases from V and 0 bases from J, with 16 bases between. This CDR3 region has 16 residues.

The chain links TRBV5-1 to TRBJ2-5, with D perhaps matching TRBD1 or TRBD2 (6 bases each). CDR1 SGHRS and CDR2 YFSETQ come from the germline V gene. The CDR3 has 13 amino acids. Trimming left V 7 bases short and J 1 base short, with 11 bases between. CDR3 protein: CASARGPQETQYF. The CDR3 DNA reads TGCGCCAGCGCACGGGGGCCCCAAGAGACCCAGTACTTC.

This clone has just one count. The J gene is TRBJ2-2, the V gene TRBV7-9; D might be TRBD2 (5 bases). The germline V gene encodes CDR1 SEHNR and CDR2 FQNEAQ (reference sequence). This CDR3 has 13 amino acids. Trimming pared 8 bases from V and 3 bases from J, leaving 10 bases between. The CDR3 loop is CASRGADTGELFF. The CDR3 DNA sequence: TGTGCCAGCCGGGGAGCGGACACCGGGGAGCTGTTTTTT.

As to this clone: Since a much larger clone is just one base distant, this may be a read error. The chain links TRBV21-1 to TRBJ2-5. TRBV21-1 is listed as a pseudogene. CDR3 length: 11 residues. CDR3 nucleotide sequence: TGTGCCAGCAGCCCCCAAGAGACCCAGTACTTC. Encoded protein: CASSPQETQYF.

The V call is TRBV5-1, the J call TRBJ2-1; tentatively, D is TRBD2 (6 bases). V lost 1 base to trimming and J lost 4 bases, with 9 bases between them. Germline V gene data show CDR1 as SGHRS and CDR2 as YFSETQ. The CDR3 runs to 14 residues. The chain's CDR3 is CASSLFGSYNEQFF. In DNA, the CDR3 is TGCGCCAGCAGCTTGTTCGGGAGTTACAATGAGCAGTTCTTC.

The chain has TRBV7-3 and TRBJ2-7, with 11 positions matching TRBD2. The CDR3 is made up of 15 amino acids. The germline V gene encodes CDR1 SGHTA and CDR2 FQGTGA. Trimming removed 5 bases from V and 3 bases from J; junction bases left unmatched: 6. CDR3 loop: CASSETGTSGYEQYF. In DNA form, the CDR3 reads TGTGCCAGCAGCGAGACCGGGACTAGCGGCTACGAGCAGTACTTC.

This chain connects TRBV2 to TRBJ2-3; D is perhaps TRBD1 or TRBD2 (5 bases each). The CDR3 has 17 amino acids. Germline V CDR1 and CDR2: SNHLY, FYNNEI. Trimming left V 5 bases short and J 0 bases short, with 18 bases between. The CDR3 sequence is CASSKGRGTFSTDTQYF. As DNA, the CDR3 is TGTGCCAGCAGTAAGGGACGTGGGACCTTTAGCACAGATACGCAGTATTTT.

This chain joins TRBV12-5 and TRBJ2-7; D not resolved. The CDR3 has 14 amino acids. The V end lost 6 bases, the J end lost 3 bases, and 15 bases lay between the germline ends. Germline V CDR1 and CDR2: LGHNT, FRNRAP. CDR3 coding DNA: TGTGCTAGTGGATTGACCCCCAGGAGCTACGAGCAGTACTTC. This codes for CASGLTPRSYEQYF.

The chain combines TRBV19 with TRBJ2-2; TRBD1 might be the D (6 bases). Germline CDR1 reads LNHDA; CDR2 reads SQIVND (reference sequence). V gave up 4 bases and J gave up 5 bases, with 8 bases separating them. The CDR3 loop spans 13 amino acids. CDR3 in amino acids: CASSTDRTGELFF. The CDR3 region has the DNA TGTGCCAGTAGTACAGACAGGACCGGGGAGCTGTTTTTT.

The J gene is TRBJ2-3, the V gene TRBV5-4; 8 nucleotides align to TRBD2. V lost 4 bases, J lost 2 bases, and 6 bases stayed unmatched. Germline CDR1 reads SGHNT; CDR2 reads YYREEE (reference sequence). The CDR3 loop spans 15 amino acids. The CDR3 nucleotides read TGTGCCAGCAGCCTCGGGGGGGGCTACACAGATACGCAGTATTTT. Protein product: CASSLGGGYTDTQYF. Filled out from reference TRBV5-4 and TRBJ2-3, the complete variable domain reads ETGVTQSPTHLIKTRGQQVTLRCSSQSGHNTVSWYQQALGQGPQFIFQYYREEENGRGNFPPRFSGLQFPNYSSELNVNALELDDSALYLCASSLGGGYTDTQYFGPGTRLTVL.

The chain is built from TRBV7-9 and TRBJ1-3; D gene ambiguous. Deletions cut 7 bases from V and 4 bases from J, with 17 bases between. The germline gives CDR1 SEHNR, CDR2 FQNEAQ (reference sequence). This CDR3 spans 15 amino acids. This chain's CDR3 is CASNSLVRPGNTIYF. The CDR3 nucleotides are TGTGCCAGCAATAGTCTAGTTCGACCCGGAAACACCATATATTTT.

The chain is built from TRBV2 and TRBJ1-3, with D tentatively TRBD1 (5 bases). Trimming shortened V by 11 bases and J by 0 bases, and 14 bases separated the two germline ends. Germline assignment: CDR1 SNHLY and CDR2 FYNNEI. The CDR3 length is 14 residues. The CDR3 region is CAGKQDRSGNTIYF. CDR3 coding DNA: TGTGCCGGAAAACAGGACCGCTCTGGAAACACCATATATTTT.

This CDR3 is CASSSQGDGEKLFF. The CDR3 DNA sequence: TGTGCCAGCAGCTCCCAGGGTGATGGCGAAAAACTGTTTTTT. This rearrangement joins TRBV7-6 to TRBJ1-4, with D possibly TRBD1 on 5 matching bases. This CDR3 comprises 14 residues. V was cut by 4 bases and J by 8 bases, with 14 bases left in between. CDR1 is SGHVS and CDR2 is FNYEAQ in the germline V gene.

This chain links TRBV6-5 with TRBJ2-1; a possible D gene is TRBD1 (5 bases). Germline CDR1 MNHEY, CDR2 SVGAGI. The CDR3 is 12 amino acids. V gave up 5 bases and J gave up 12 bases, with 14 bases separating them. The CDR3 DNA sequence: TGTGCCAGCAGTAGGCTAGGGGTCGTGCAGTTCTTC. As protein: CASSRLGVVQFF.

The chain uses TRBV10-1 and TRBJ1-1, with D perhaps TRBD1 (5 bases). Germline CDR1 is WNHNN and CDR2 is SYGVQD (reference sequence). V was shortened by 6 bases and J by 2 bases, with 10 bases between the two germline ends. The CDR3 is 13 residues long. CDR3 loop: CASSGTENTEAFF. CDR3 coding DNA: TGCGCCAGCAGCGGGACGGAAAACACTGAAGCTTTCTTT.

This rearrangement joins TRBV7-8 to TRBJ1-6; TRBD1 matches 8 bases. With 4 bases clipped from V and 9 bases from J, the junction kept 5 bases outside the gene matches. CDR3 length equals 14 residues. CDR1 SGHVS and CDR2 FQNEAQ come from the germline V gene. As DNA, the CDR3 is TGTGCCAGCAGCTACGATACAGGGGGTTCACCCCTCCACTTT. Its translation: CASSYDTGGSPLHF. The full variable domain, in which reference TRBV7-8 and TRBJ1-6 provide the parts outside the CDR3, is GAGVSQSPRYKVAKRGQDVALRCDPISGHVSLFWYQQALGQGPEFLTYFQNEAQLDKSGLPSDRFFAERPEGSVSTLKIQRTQQEDSAVYLCASSYDTGGSPLHFGNGTRLTVT.

The V gene is TRBV6-5, the J gene TRBJ1-2, with 7 bases fitting TRBD1. CDR1 is MNHEY, CDR2 SVGAGI, per germline. J lost 4 bases, V lost 5 bases, and 10 bases had no gene match. The CDR3 totals 15 residues. CDR3 DNA: TGTGCCAGCAGTCAACAAGGGGGCGCGCTCTATGGCTACACCTTC. Translated, it gives CASSQQGGALYGYTF.

This clone was recorded once. This sequence joins TRBV30 and TRBJ1-3, with TRBD1 matching 8 bases. Germline V gene data show CDR1 as GTSNPN and CDR2 as SVGIG (reference sequence). V lost 7 bases and J lost 4; bases outside the gene matches: 6. CDR3 length: 13 residues. CDR3 nucleotides: TGTGCCTACCAGGGGGCGGCAGGAAACACCATATATTTT. As protein: CAYQGAAGNTIYF. The full variable domain, rest sourced from reference TRBV30 and TRBJ1-3, is SQTIHQWPATLVQPVGSPLSLECTVEGTSNPNLYWYRQAAGRGLQLLFYSVGIGQISSEVPQNLSASRPQDRQFILSSKKLLLSDSGFYLCAYQGAAGNTIYFGEGSWLTVV.

J is TRBJ2-5 and V is TRBV7-9, with D unclear. The CDR3 is made up of 14 amino acids. Germline CDR1 reads SEHNR; CDR2 reads FQNEAQ (reference sequence). V was clipped by 2 bases and J by 5 bases, with 12 bases between them. As DNA, the CDR3 is TGTGCCAGCAGCTTATCTCGCCTAGAGGAGACCCAGTACTTC. Amino acids: CASSLSRLEETQYF.

V is TRBV27 and J is TRBJ2-7; TRBD2 is a possible D gene (6 bases). This CDR3 is 13 amino acids long. CDR1 and CDR2 from the germline V gene are MNHEY and SMNVEV (reference sequence). The V and J ends lost 3 bases and 5 bases respectively, with 11 bases between them. This chain's CDR3 is CASSLGGRDEQYF. The CDR3 region has the DNA TGTGCCAGCAGTTTGGGGGGAAGGGACGAGCAGTACTTC.

This clone was seen once. V is TRBV7-2 and J is TRBJ2-1, with 8 bases lining up with TRBD2. Germline trimming cut 4 bases from V and 4 bases from J; bases unmatched to any gene: 6. Per germline, CDR1 SGHTA and CDR2 FQGNSA. The CDR3 length is 15 residues. The CDR3 loop reads CASSWSGLAYNEQFF. CDR3 nucleotide sequence: TGTGCCAGCAGCTGGAGCGGACTAGCTTACAATGAGCAGTTCTTC. The full variable domain, rest sourced from reference TRBV7-2 and TRBJ2-1, is GAGVSQSPSNKVTEKGKDVELRCDPISGHTALYWYRQSLGQGLEFLIYFQGNSAPDKSGLPSDRFSAERTGGSVSTLTIQRTQQEDSAVYLCASSWSGLAYNEQFFGPGTRLTVL.

The V and J genes are TRBV7-9 and TRBJ1-5; a possible D gene is TRBD1 (5 bases). This CDR3 comprises 15 residues. Germline CDR1 is SEHNR and CDR2 is FQNEAQ (reference sequence). Trimming took off 3 bases at V and 2 bases at J, with 11 bases between the two ends. The DNA for the CDR3 is TGTGCCAGCAGCTTGTTGGGGGGAGGCAATCAGCCCCAGCATTTT. Translation: CASSLLGGGNQPQHF. The variable domain in full, with the rest retrieved from reference TRBV7-9 and TRBJ1-5, is DTGVSQNPRHKITKRGQNVTFRCDPISEHNRLYWYRQTLGQGPEFLTYFQNEAQLEKSRLLSDRFSAERPKGSFSTLEIQRTEQGDSAMYLCASSLLGGGNQPQHFGDGTRLSIL.

The chain links TRBV5-1 to TRBJ2-2; D might be TRBD2 (5 bases). The V end lost 1 base, the J end lost 0 bases, and 10 bases lay between the germline ends. This CDR3 has 16 residues. From germline, CDR1 is SGHRS and CDR2 YFSETQ. In DNA, the CDR3 is TGCGCCAGCAGCTTGTATCCAGCGGCGAACACCGGGGAGCTGTTTTTT. Its protein is CASSLYPAANTGELFF.

This clone was observed once. This chain connects TRBV4-2 to TRBJ2-3; TRBD2 matches at 13 bases. CDR3 length: 19 amino acids. V trimming: 3 bases; J trimming: 4 bases; junction bases outside the gene matches: 13. Germline CDR1 reads LGHNA; CDR2 reads YNFKEQ. Here the CDR3 reads CASSHEPTGTSGASDTQYF. The CDR3 DNA sequence: TGTGCCAGCAGCCATGAACCTACCGGGACTAGCGGGGCCTCAGATACGCAGTATTTT.

This clone was recorded many times. V and J are TRBV2 and TRBJ1-6; D remains ambiguous. Germline V CDR1 and CDR2: SNHLY, FYNNEI. The CDR3 sequence is 13 residues long. The ends were cut back, 2 bases at V and 10 bases at J, with 9 bases in the middle. The CDR3 is CASSEQVGSPLHF. The DNA for the CDR3 is TGTGCCAGCAGTGAACAGGTCGGATCACCCCTCCACTTT.

CDR3 loop: CASSRIEGAVNEQFF. The CDR3 nucleotides are TGTGCCAGCAGTCGAATCGAGGGGGCGGTCAATGAGCAGTTCTTC. This rearrangement joins TRBV28 to TRBJ2-1, with 7 bases fitting TRBD1. V dropped 5 bases and J dropped 6; count of bases not matched to a gene: 10. The CDR3 has 15 amino acids. The germline V gene encodes CDR1 MDHEN and CDR2 SYDVKM.

The table lists this clone with a few counts. J is TRBJ1-6 and V is TRBV6-1; D is uncertain. V lost 6 bases to trimming and J lost 8 bases, with 11 bases between them. The CDR3 runs to 13 residues. Germline CDR1 reads MNHNS; CDR2 reads SASEGT. The CDR3 region is CASRETNDSPLHF. CDR3 nucleotide sequence: TGTGCCAGCAGGGAAACAAATGATTCACCCCTCCACTTT.

The chain recombines TRBV30 with TRBJ1-5, with D uncertain. Between the trimmed V and J ends, which lost 0 bases and 1 base, there was a span of 4 bases. From germline, CDR1 is GTSNPN and CDR2 SVGIG (reference sequence). The CDR3 covers 13 residues. CDR3 sequence (DNA): TGTGCCTGGAGTGTACGAAGCAATCAGCCCCAGCATTTT. Protein: CAWSVRSNQPQHF.

This chain connects TRBV10-3 to TRBJ1-4; tentatively, D is TRBD1 (5 bases). The V gene lost 3 bases and the J gene lost 10 bases, with 18 bases spanning the gap. From germline, CDR1 is ENHRY and CDR2 SYGVKD. The CDR3 is 15 residues long. CDR3 nucleotides: TGTGCCATCAGTGACACACAAGGGGAAAAGGGAAAACTGTTTTTT. Translated, it gives CAISDTQGEKGKLFF.

The chain carries TRBV2 and TRBJ2-2, with 7 bases identical to TRBD2. CDR3 length: 14 amino acids. The V gene's germline CDR1 is SNHLY and CDR2 FYNNEI. Trimming took 6 bases from V and 2 from J; bases not matched to a gene: 3. The CDR3 bases are TGTGCCAGCAGCGGGAGGATTAACACCGGGGAGCTGTTTTTT. Translation gives CASSGRINTGELFF.

The chain has TRBV6-4 and TRBJ1-2, with D perhaps TRBD1 (6 bases). This CDR3 is 14 amino acids long. Trimming left V 6 bases short and J 4 bases short, with 15 bases between. Looked up from germline, CDR1 is MRHNA and CDR2 is SNTAGT. This CDR3 reads CASSPGPGAYGYTF. The CDR3 nucleotides read TGTGCCAGCAGCCCCGGACCAGGGGCCTATGGCTACACCTTC.